The 31 T cell receptor beta chains given below trace back to one sample, sequenced in a study of blood T cell repertoires in COVID-19. Sequenced by immunoSEQ multiplex PCR; TCRdb stores in-frame clones only, minus some. The data hold about 120,000 clones, with under 85% observed a single time. Sequencing used peripheral blood. Receptor source: a man aged 55 to 70 with acute or convalescent COVID-19.

This clone was observed a single time. V usage is TRBV5-4 and J usage is TRBJ2-5; 8 bases agree with TRBD2. The CDR3 has 16 amino acids. V lost 3 bases, J lost 5 bases, and 12 bases stayed unmatched. Germline CDR1 and CDR2: SGHNT and YYREEE (reference sequence). CDR3 residues: CASSSLLAGVTETQYF. CDR3 in DNA: TGTGCCAGCAGCTCACTTCTAGCGGGCGTAACGGAGACCCAGTACTTC.

This clone appeared a single time. The chain carries TRBV24-1 and TRBJ2-1; TRBD2 is a possible D gene (6 bases). The V end lost 7 bases, the J end lost 10 bases, and 19 bases lay between the germline ends. This CDR3 comprises 14 residues. The germline gives CDR1 KGHDR, CDR2 SFDVKD. In nucleotides, the CDR3 is TGTGCCACCAGGGTCGGCGGGATTACTGGGGAGCAGTTCTTC. Translation gives CATRVGGITGEQFF.

The chain links TRBV18 to TRBJ2-5; 12 bases agree with TRBD2. The length of the CDR3 is 16 residues. Germline CDR1 reads KGHSH; CDR2 reads LQKENI. With V trimmed by 2 bases and J by 5 bases, 6 bases remained unmatched. The CDR3 coding sequence is TGTGCCAGCTCACCAAGACTAGCGGGAGTTGGCGAGACCCAGTACTTC. It yields the protein CASSPRLAGVGETQYF.

V usage is TRBV9 and J usage is TRBJ1-2, with 7 positions matching TRBD1. This CDR3 comprises 14 residues. Germline CDR1 SGDLS, CDR2 YYNGEE. V was pared by 4 bases and J by 0 bases, with 3 bases of the junction left unmatched. CDR3 coding DNA: TGTGCCAGCAGCACCGGGACAGCTAACTATGGCTACACCTTC. Its protein is CASSTGTANYGYTF.

The chain uses TRBV19 and TRBJ2-3, with D unclear. The V and J ends lost 3 bases and 8 bases respectively, with 6 bases between them. CDR3 length: 11 amino acids. CDR1 and CDR2 from the germline V gene are LNHDA and SQIVND (reference sequence). The CDR3 nucleotides read TGTGCCAGTAGTATTTCCGGTACGCAGTATTTT. It translates to CASSISGTQYF.

CDR3 in DNA: TGTGCCAGCAGCAGAACACAGGGGGGAGGCTACACCTTC. Its translation: CASSRTQGGGYTF. V is TRBV7-3 and J is TRBJ1-2; TRBD1 matches at 8 bases. With 5 bases clipped from V and 8 bases from J, the junction kept 7 bases outside the gene matches. Germline CDR1 SGHTA, CDR2 FQGTGA. The CDR3 length is 13 residues.

J is TRBJ1-2 and V is TRBV6-1; D remains ambiguous. The CDR3 has 17 amino acids. V was cut by 0 bases and J by 3 bases, with 17 bases left in between. Germline lookup yields CDR1 MNHNS and CDR2 SASEGT. The CDR3 nucleotides are TGTGCCAGCAGTGAAGCTCTAATGGGCGCTTCCCACTATGGCTACACCTTC. It encodes CASSEALMGASHYGYTF.

The V gene is TRBV27, the J gene TRBJ1-5, with 9 bases fitting TRBD1. Germline V CDR1 and CDR2: MNHEY, SMNVEV (reference sequence). V dropped 3 bases and J dropped 1; count of bases not matched to a gene: 7. This CDR3 spans 17 amino acids. The CDR3 DNA is TGTGCCAGCAGTTTGTCCCCTGGGACAGGGAGCAATCAGCCCCAGCATTTT. Translation: CASSLSPGTGSNQPQHF.

The chain joins TRBV2 to TRBJ1-6; unclear D gene. Trimming cost V 5 bases and J 8 bases, with 13 bases left between them. Germline CDR1 is SNHLY and CDR2 is FYNNEI. The CDR3 length is 14 residues. CDR3 amino acids: CASSSGSQDSPLHF. In nucleotides, the CDR3 is TGTGCCAGCAGTTCCGGCTCCCAGGATTCACCCCTCCACTTT.

The chain is built from TRBV21-1 and TRBJ1-2; no DNA check was done on the table's D call, TRBD1. TRBV21-1 is shown as a pseudogene. The CDR3 is 15 residues long. The CDR3 spells CASSKETGFGYGYTF. The CDR3 DNA sequence: TGTGCCAGCAGCAAGGAGACAGGGTTCGGCTATGGCTACACCTTC.

The J gene is TRBJ2-4, the V gene TRBV6-5; 15 nucleotides agree with TRBD2. CDR1 is MNHEY and CDR2 is SVGAGI in the germline V gene. This CDR3 contains 15 residues. The trim removed 7 bases at V and 6 bases at J, leaving 4 bases unmatched. The CDR3 DNA sequence: TGTGCCAGCACCGGACTAGCGGGAGGGGGAAACATTCAGTACTTC. This translates into CASTGLAGGGNIQYF.

V is TRBV28 and J is TRBJ2-6, with D possibly TRBD1 on 6 matching bases. The CDR3 is made up of 17 amino acids. CDR1 MDHEN and CDR2 SYDVKM come from the germline V gene. V was pared by 1 base and J by 1 base, with 11 bases between. CDR3 region: CASSLSGDPSGANVLTF. The DNA for the CDR3 is TGTGCCAGCAGTTTATCAGGGGACCCATCTGGGGCCAACGTCCTGACTTTC.

For this clone: Other DNA sequences in the same sample also yield this CDR3. The genes are TRBV18 and TRBJ1-1; D uncertain. The CDR3 is 14 residues long. Germline CDR1 KGHSH, CDR2 LQKENI. V was shortened by 6 bases and J by 1 base, with 12 bases between the two germline ends. As DNA, the CDR3 is TGTGCCAGCTCGTTATTGCGGGAGAACACTGAAGCTTTCTTT. This codes for CASSLLRENTEAFF.

This clone was recorded a few times. The chain couples TRBV19 to TRBJ1-1; TRBD1 matches at 7 bases. J was trimmed by 4 bases and V by 7 bases; bases with no gene match: 9. Germline V lookup: CDR1 LNHDA, CDR2 SQIVND (reference sequence). The CDR3 covers 14 residues. CDR3 region: CASTQGGRPTEAFF. CDR3 bases: TGTGCCAGTACCCAAGGGGGCCGACCCACTGAAGCTTTCTTT.

The chain recombines TRBV11-1 with TRBJ2-1, with 7 bases identical to TRBD1. The V segment lost 4 bases and the J segment 8 bases; nucleotides outside the gene matches: 14. Germline CDR1 SGHAT, CDR2 FQDESV (reference sequence). The CDR3 has 16 residues. The CDR3 DNA follows: TGTGCCAGCAGCTCCTGGACAGGAGAAAAAGGGGATGAGCAGTTCTTC. Its translation: CASSSWTGEKGDEQFF. The full variable domain, completed using reference TRBV11-1 and TRBJ2-1, is EAEVAQSPRYKITEKSQAVAFWCDPISGHATLYWYRQILGQGPELLVQFQDESVVDDSQLPKDRFSAERLKGVDSTLKIQPAELGDSAMYLCASSSWTGEKGDEQFFGPGTRLTVL.

The chain uses TRBV5-5 and TRBJ1-2; no firm D call. Looked up from germline, CDR1 is SGHKS and CDR2 is YYEKEE (reference sequence). With 3 bases removed from V and 7 bases from J, the gap between germline ends came to 16 bases. This CDR3 has 14 residues. The CDR3 reads CASSSYARAGGYTF. The CDR3 DNA follows: TGTGCCAGCAGCTCGTATGCACGGGCGGGTGGCTACACCTTC.

The chain recombines TRBV6-6 with TRBJ1-6; 8 bases match TRBD1. V dropped 0 bases and J dropped 6; count of bases not matched to a gene: 1. The germline gives CDR1 MNHNY, CDR2 SVGAGI (reference sequence). This CDR3 is 15 amino acids long. CDR3 nucleotides: TGTGCCAGCAGTTACTCGACAGGGGTTAATTCACCCCTCCACTTT. It encodes CASSYSTGVNSPLHF.

The chain carries TRBV4-1 and TRBJ2-3, with 12 bases lining up with TRBD2. Germline trimming cut 5 bases from V and 0 bases from J; bases unmatched to any gene: 9. This CDR3 is 18 amino acids long. Germline assignment: CDR1 MGHRA and CDR2 YSYEKL. The CDR3 here is CASSAIMTSGRSTDTQYF. The CDR3 DNA sequence: TGCGCCAGCAGCGCTATAATGACTAGCGGGAGAAGCACAGATACGCAGTATTTT.

The J gene is TRBJ2-2, the V gene TRBV11-3; tentative D call: TRBD2 (5 bases). V lost 0 bases, J lost 8 bases, and 13 bases lay in between. The germline gives CDR1 SGHNT, CDR2 YENEEA. The CDR3 is 15 amino acids. The CDR3 coding sequence is TGTGCCAGCAGCTTAGACGGGGAACTAGGAGGGGAGCTGTTTTTT. Protein sequence: CASSLDGELGGELFF.

This chain joins TRBV5-1 and TRBJ2-2, with 7 bases identical to TRBD2. The CDR3 sequence is 15 residues long. Unmatched junction bases numbered 6, after V lost 3 bases and J lost 4 bases. Germline CDR1 and CDR2: SGHRS and YFSETQ. The CDR3 coding sequence is TGCGCCAGCAGCTCGGAAGCGGGATCCACCGGGGAGCTGTTTTTT. Translating gives CASSSEAGSTGELFF. Full variable domain (missing parts from reference TRBV5-1 and TRBJ2-2): KAGVTQTPRYLIKTRGQQVTLSCSPISGHRSVSWYQQTPGQGLQFLFEYFSETQRNKGNFPGRFSGRQFSNSRSEMNVSTLELGDSALYLCASSSEAGSTGELFFGEGSRLTVL.

The rearrangement joins TRBV28 to TRBJ1-2; 12 bases map to TRBD1. CDR3 size: 15 residues. Trimming removed 6 bases from V and 8 bases from J; junction bases left unmatched: 10. The germline gives CDR1 MDHEN, CDR2 SYDVKM. The DNA of the CDR3 is TGTGCCAGCAGCCGTCCGGGACAGGGGGCGGGGGGCTACACCTTC. Translated: CASSRPGQGAGGYTF.

The chain recombines TRBV15 with TRBJ2-3; 7 bases match TRBD2. The V and J ends lost 1 base and 3 bases, in that order; junction bases with no gene match: 7. The V gene's germline CDR1 is LNHNV and CDR2 YYDKDF (reference sequence). CDR3 length: 16 residues. CDR3 amino acids: CATSRGGSGGTDTQYF. The CDR3 DNA follows: TGTGCCACCAGCAGAGGAGGGTCGGGGGGAACAGATACGCAGTATTTT.

V and J are TRBV21-1 and TRBJ1-1; no DNA check was done on the table's D call, TRBD1. TRBV21-1 is a pseudogene segment. This CDR3 region has 17 residues. The CDR3 DNA reads TGTGCCAGCAGCAGACAAACCCGAGACAGGGACAACACTGAAGCTTTCTTT. Translated: CASSRQTRDRDNTEAFF.

The rearrangement joins TRBV14 to TRBJ1-2, with 12 bases fitting TRBD1. Germline V lookup: CDR1 SGHDN, CDR2 FVKESK. The V segment lost 3 bases and the J segment 5 bases; nucleotides outside the gene matches: 13. This CDR3 spans 18 amino acids. CDR3 loop: CASSQRPGQGASEYGYTF. The CDR3 DNA follows: TGTGCCAGCAGCCAGAGACCGGGACAGGGGGCGTCGGAGTATGGCTACACCTTC.

J is TRBJ2-7 and V is TRBV30; D uncertain. Trimming took off 0 bases at V and 3 bases at J, with 6 bases between the two ends. This CDR3 contains 12 residues. Per germline, CDR1 GTSNPN and CDR2 SVGIG (reference sequence). In nucleotides, the CDR3 is TGTGCCTGGAGTGTTTCAGTCTACGAGCAGTACTTC. It translates to CAWSVSVYEQYF.

The chain employs TRBV3-1 (or the pseudogene TRBV3-2) and TRBJ1-3; weak D call: TRBD1 (6 bases). This CDR3 spans 14 amino acids. CDR1 LGHDT and CDR2 YNNKEL come from the germline V gene (reference sequence). Trimming stripped 5 bases from V and 0 bases from J, with 8 bases between. As DNA, the CDR3 is TGTGCCAGCAGCAGCAGGGGCTCTGGAAACACCATATATTTT. This gives the protein CASSSRGSGNTIYF.

This clone was recorded a few times. V usage is TRBV2 and J usage is TRBJ1-4, with 8 bases matching TRBD1. The CDR3 is 15 residues long. V shed 6 bases, J shed 4 bases, and the junction held 7 bases outside the gene matches. The germline CDR1 and CDR2 sequences are SNHLY and FYNNEI. CDR3 sequence reads: CASSRTGGFNEKLFF. The CDR3 DNA reads as TGTGCCAGCAGCCGCACAGGGGGGTTTAATGAAAAACTGTTTTTT. Based on the CDR3 plus reference TRBV2 and TRBJ1-4, the full variable domain is EPEVTQTPSHQVTQMGQEVILRCVPISNHLYFYWYRQILGQKVEFLVSFYNNEISEKSEIFDDQFSVERPDGSNFTLKIRSTKLEDSAMYFCASSRTGGFNEKLFFGSGTQLSVL.

V is TRBV19 and J is TRBJ2-1; D may be TRBD2 (6 bases). The germline V gene encodes CDR1 LNHDA and CDR2 SQIVND (reference sequence). This CDR3 region has 11 residues. V was clipped by 8 bases and J by 10 bases, with 12 bases between them. CDR3 residues: CASRVREEQFF. The CDR3 DNA sequence: TGTGCCAGTCGAGTCCGGGAGGAGCAGTTCTTC. Variable domain in full (rest from reference TRBV19 and TRBJ2-1): DGGITQSPKYLFRKEGQNVTLSCEQNLNHDAMYWYRQDPGQGLRLIYYSQIVNDFQKGDIAEGYSVSREKKESFPLTVTSAQKNPTAFYLCASRVREEQFFGPGTRLTVL.

The chain is built from TRBV5-1 and TRBJ1-5; D is unresolved. CDR1 and CDR2 (germline): SGHRS, YFSETQ. V was shortened by 0 bases and J by 0 bases, with 7 bases between the two germline ends. This CDR3 contains 15 residues. CDR3 sequence (DNA): TGCGCCAGCAGCTTGGGGGAGCATAGCAATCAGCCCCAGCATTTT. It yields the protein CASSLGEHSNQPQHF. The whole variable domain, remainder taken from reference TRBV5-1 and TRBJ1-5, is KAGVTQTPRYLIKTRGQQVTLSCSPISGHRSVSWYQQTPGQGLQFLFEYFSETQRNKGNFPGRFSGRQFSNSRSEMNVSTLELGDSALYLCASSLGEHSNQPQHFGDGTRLSIL.

This CDR3 is CASSEVGGILSGNTIYF. As DNA, the CDR3 is TGTGCCAGCAGTGAAGTCGGGGGAATACTCTCTGGAAACACCATATATTTT. The gene calls are TRBV6-1 and TRBJ1-3, with D perhaps TRBD1 (5 bases). The germline gives CDR1 MNHNS, CDR2 SASEGT. V shed 1 base and J shed 0 bases, with 13 bases lying between them. The CDR3 consists of 17 residues.

This clone showed up just once. The CDR3 loop reads CSASQGGNNEQFF. The CDR3 DNA reads TGCAGCGCGTCACAGGGGGGAAACAATGAGCAGTTCTTC. This chain uses TRBV29-1 with TRBJ2-1; 8 positions agree with TRBD1. The trim removed 7 bases at V and 5 bases at J, leaving 7 bases unmatched. The germline V gene has CDR1 SQVTM and CDR2 ANQGSEA. The CDR3 extends over 13 amino acids.